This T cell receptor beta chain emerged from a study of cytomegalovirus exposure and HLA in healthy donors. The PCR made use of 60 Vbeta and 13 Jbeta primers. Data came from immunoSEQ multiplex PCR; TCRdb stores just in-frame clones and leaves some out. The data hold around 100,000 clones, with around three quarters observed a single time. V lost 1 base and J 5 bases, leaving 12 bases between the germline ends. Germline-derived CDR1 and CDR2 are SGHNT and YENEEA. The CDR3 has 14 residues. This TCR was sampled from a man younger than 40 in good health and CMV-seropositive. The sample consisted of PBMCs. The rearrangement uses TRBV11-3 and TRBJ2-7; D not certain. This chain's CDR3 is CASSLGPDRDEQYF. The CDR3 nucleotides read TGTGCCAGCAGCTTAGGCCCTGACCGGGACGAGCAGTACTTC.